The clone carrying this T cell receptor (beta chain) turned up a few times. Its antigen is unknown. MiXCR, applied by TCRdb to the RACE reads, yields one record per CDR3 protein. This table holds around 150,000 distinct CDR3 sequences, 28% found once. The sample is drawn from a study of human T cells and chemical hapten exposure. The time point: patch test 3, about 24 weeks after DPC sensitization. Treatment here: therapeutic diphenylcyclopropenone sensitization with weekly scalp DPC. The drawing of blood occurred before each patch test was applied. Those who donated were patients with alopecia, 18 to 70 years of age, and suitable for DPC. CDR3 length: 15 residues. Notes on the study in general: Versus controls, significantly more large CDR3 similarity clusters arose from expanded TCRs. No shift was seen in TCRs above 1 in 1000 frequency with DPC sensitization.

The receptor comes from a woman aged 18-35 years with alopecia areata. Some clones in this sample may be carry-over from other donors' samples. V and J are TRBV3-2 and TRBJ2-7. TRBV3-2 is an annotated pseudogene. This sample comprised whole blood, obtained in connection with sensitization to the hapten diphenylcyclopropenone (DPC). The CDR3 bases are TGTGCCAGCAGCCAAGAATCGCAGGCCTGCTACGAGCAGTACTTC. It encodes CASSQESQACYEQYF.